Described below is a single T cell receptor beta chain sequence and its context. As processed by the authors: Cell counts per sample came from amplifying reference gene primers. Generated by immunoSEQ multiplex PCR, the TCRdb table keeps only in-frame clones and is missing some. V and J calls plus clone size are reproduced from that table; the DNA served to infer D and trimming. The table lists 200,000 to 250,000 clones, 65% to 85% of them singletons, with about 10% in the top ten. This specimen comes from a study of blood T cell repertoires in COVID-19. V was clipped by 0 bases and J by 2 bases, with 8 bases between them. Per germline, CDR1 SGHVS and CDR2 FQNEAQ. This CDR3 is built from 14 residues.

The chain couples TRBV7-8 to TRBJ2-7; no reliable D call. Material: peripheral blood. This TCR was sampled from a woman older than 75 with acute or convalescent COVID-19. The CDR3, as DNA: TGTGCCAGCAGCTTAGCTAGCTACACCTACGAGCAGTACTTC. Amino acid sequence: CASSLASYTYEQYF.